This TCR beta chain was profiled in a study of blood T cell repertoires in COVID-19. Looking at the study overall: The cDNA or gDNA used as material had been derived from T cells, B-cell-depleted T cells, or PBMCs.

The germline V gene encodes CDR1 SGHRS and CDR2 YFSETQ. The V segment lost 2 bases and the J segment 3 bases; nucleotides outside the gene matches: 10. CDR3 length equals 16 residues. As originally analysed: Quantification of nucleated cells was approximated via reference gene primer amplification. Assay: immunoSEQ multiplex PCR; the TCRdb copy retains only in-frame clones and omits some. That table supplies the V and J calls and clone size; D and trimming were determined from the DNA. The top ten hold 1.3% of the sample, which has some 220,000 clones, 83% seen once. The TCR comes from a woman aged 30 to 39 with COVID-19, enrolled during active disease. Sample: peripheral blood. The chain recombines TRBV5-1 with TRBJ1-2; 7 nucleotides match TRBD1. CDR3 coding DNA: TGCGCCAGCAGCTTCACCGGGACAGAACTCTACTATGGCTACACCTTC. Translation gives CASSFTGTELYYGYTF.